This T cell receptor (beta chain) was captured by sequencing in a study of blood T cell repertoires in COVID-19. Overall study: PBMCs, B-cell-depleted T cells, or T cells were the source of the cDNA or gDNA that made up the material.

Original processing methods: The authors estimated nucleated cell counts from reference gene primer amplification. The assay was immunoSEQ multiplex PCR, and TCRdb's table has in-frame clones only and misses some. That table gives V, J and clone size, and the DNA gave D and trimming. The sample lists approximately 340,000 clones, over 80% occurring once. V lost 8 bases, J lost 9 bases, and 14 bases lay in between. The CDR3 consists of 13 residues. Sample: peripheral blood. The receptor's source is a man aged 30-40 years with COVID-19, enrolled during active disease. This chain links TRBV12-3 or TRBV12-4 with TRBJ1-6; no clear D. CDR3 coding DNA: TGTGCCAGCCGACGGGTGACGGGTTCACCCCTCCACTTT. Protein: CASRRVTGSPLHF.